Each of the 4 T cell receptor beta chains below was sequenced from the same sample in a study of Graves' ophthalmopathy and Graves' hyperthyroidism. The authors amplified TCR beta CDR3 regions, and they did so from RNA transcripts for repertoire sequencing. RT-PCR with HTBI primers came first, then second-round multiplex PCR. One entry per CDR3 protein, called by TCRdb with MiXCR from the multiplex PCR reads. The sample records some 170,000 distinct CDR3 sequences, roughly two fifths being singletons. The source material was peripheral blood. The source of these receptors is a man in his thirties or forties with Graves' ophthalmopathy.

The V gene is TRBV7-8, the J gene TRBJ2-5; the match to TRBD2 covers 7 bases. This CDR3 region has 16 residues. The V and J ends lost 5 bases and 2 bases, in that order; junction bases with no gene match: 11. CDR1 and CDR2 from the germline V gene are SGHVS and FQNEAQ. The CDR3 DNA reads as TGTGCCAGCAGCCCCACACTAGCGTCTCCACAAGAGACCCAGTACTTC. It translates to CASSPTLASPQETQYF.

This clonotype was detected only a few times. The V gene is TRBV6-1, the J gene TRBJ1-5; D remains unclear. The germline gives CDR1 MNHNS, CDR2 SASEGT. V lost 7 bases and J 0 bases, leaving 10 bases between the germline ends. The CDR3 totals 14 residues. The CDR3 loop is CASKGSSSNQPQHF. In nucleotides, the CDR3 is TGTGCCAGCAAAGGGAGTTCTAGCAATCAGCCCCAGCATTTT.

Only one count was recorded for this clonotype. This chain uses TRBV29-1 with TRBJ2-5; tentatively, D is TRBD2 (5 bases). With 3 bases removed from V and 5 bases from J, the gap between germline ends came to 10 bases. In germline, CDR1 is SQVTM, CDR2 ANQGSEA. The CDR3 has 12 residues. The CDR3 DNA follows: TGCAGCGTTGACCGGGCGGGTGAGACCCAGTACTTC. Translated: CSVDRAGETQYF. The variable domain in full, with the rest retrieved from reference TRBV29-1 and TRBJ2-5, is SAVISQKPSRDICQRGTSLTIQCQVDSQVTMMFWYRQQPGQSLTLIATANQGSEATYESGFVIDKFPISRPNLTFSTLTVSNMSPEDSSIYLCSVDRAGETQYFGPGTRLLVL.

This clonotype was seen once. This chain uses TRBV5-1 with TRBJ2-7; D unclear. Germline V lookup: CDR1 SGHRS, CDR2 YFSETQ. The CDR3 loop spans 13 amino acids. The V end was cut by 2 bases, the J end by 3 bases, with 9 bases between. The DNA for the CDR3 is TGCGCCAGCAGCTTTGCAGGAAACTACGAGCAGTACTTC. It is translated as CASSFAGNYEQYF.